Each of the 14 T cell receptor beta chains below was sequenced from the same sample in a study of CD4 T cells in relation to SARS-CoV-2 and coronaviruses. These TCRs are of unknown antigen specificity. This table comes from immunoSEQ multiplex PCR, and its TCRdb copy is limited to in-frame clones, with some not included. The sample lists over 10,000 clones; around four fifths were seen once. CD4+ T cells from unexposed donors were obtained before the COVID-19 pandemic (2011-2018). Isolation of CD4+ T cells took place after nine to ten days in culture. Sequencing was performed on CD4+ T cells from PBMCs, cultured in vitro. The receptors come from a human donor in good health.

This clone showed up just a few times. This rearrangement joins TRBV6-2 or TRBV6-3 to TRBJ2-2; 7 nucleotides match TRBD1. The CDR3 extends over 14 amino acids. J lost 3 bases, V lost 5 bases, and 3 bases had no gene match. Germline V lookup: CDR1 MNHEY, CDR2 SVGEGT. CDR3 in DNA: TGTGCCAGCAGTCCACAGGGGTACACCGGGGAGCTGTTTTTT. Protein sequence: CASSPQGYTGELFF.

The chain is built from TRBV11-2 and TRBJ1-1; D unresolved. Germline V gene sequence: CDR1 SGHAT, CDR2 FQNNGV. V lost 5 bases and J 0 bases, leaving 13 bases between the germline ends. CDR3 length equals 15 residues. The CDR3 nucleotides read TGTGCCAGCAGCCCAAGAGTTGGGATGAACACTGAAGCTTTCTTT. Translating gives CASSPRVGMNTEAFF.

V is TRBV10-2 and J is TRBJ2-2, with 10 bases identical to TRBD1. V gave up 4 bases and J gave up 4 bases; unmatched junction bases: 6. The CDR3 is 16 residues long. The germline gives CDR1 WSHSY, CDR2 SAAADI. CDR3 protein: CASSVGDRGATGELFF. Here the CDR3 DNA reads TGCGCCAGCAGTGTAGGGGACAGGGGTGCCACCGGGGAGCTGTTTTTT.

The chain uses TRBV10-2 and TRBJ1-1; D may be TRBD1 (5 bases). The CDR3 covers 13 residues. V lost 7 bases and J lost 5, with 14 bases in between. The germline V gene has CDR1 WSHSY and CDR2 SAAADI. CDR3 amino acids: CASTRGGGTEAFF. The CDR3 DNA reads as TGCGCCAGCACTCGGGGCGGGGGGACTGAAGCTTTCTTT.

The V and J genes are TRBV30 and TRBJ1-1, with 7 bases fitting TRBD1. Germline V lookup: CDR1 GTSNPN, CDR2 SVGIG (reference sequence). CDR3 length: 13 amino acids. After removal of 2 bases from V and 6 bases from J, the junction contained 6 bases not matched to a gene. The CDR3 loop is CAWSFGQGAEAFF. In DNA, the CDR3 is TGTGCCTGGAGTTTCGGCCAGGGGGCTGAAGCTTTCTTT.

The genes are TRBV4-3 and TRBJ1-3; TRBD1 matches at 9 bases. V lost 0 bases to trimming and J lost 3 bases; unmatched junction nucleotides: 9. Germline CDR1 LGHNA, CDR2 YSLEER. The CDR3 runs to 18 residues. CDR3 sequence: CASSQDWEQGAGGNTIYF. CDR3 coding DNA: TGCGCCAGCAGCCAAGATTGGGAACAGGGGGCGGGTGGAAACACCATATATTTT.

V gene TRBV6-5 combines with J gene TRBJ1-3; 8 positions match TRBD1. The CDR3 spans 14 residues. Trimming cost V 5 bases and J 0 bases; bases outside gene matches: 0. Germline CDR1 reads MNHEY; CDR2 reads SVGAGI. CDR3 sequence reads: CASSTGGSGNTIYF. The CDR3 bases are TGTGCCAGCAGTACAGGGGGCTCTGGAAACACCATATATTTT.

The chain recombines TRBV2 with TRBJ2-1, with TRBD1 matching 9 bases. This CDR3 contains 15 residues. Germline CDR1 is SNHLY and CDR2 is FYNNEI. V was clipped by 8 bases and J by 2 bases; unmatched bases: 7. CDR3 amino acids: CASRGQGNPYNEQFF. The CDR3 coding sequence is TGTGCCAGCCGGGGACAGGGTAACCCCTACAATGAGCAGTTCTTC.

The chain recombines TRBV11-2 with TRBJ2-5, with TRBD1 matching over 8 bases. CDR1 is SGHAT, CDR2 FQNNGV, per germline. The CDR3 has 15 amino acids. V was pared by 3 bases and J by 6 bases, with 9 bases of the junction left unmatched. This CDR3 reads CASSFQGARVKTQYF. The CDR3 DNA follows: TGTGCCAGCAGCTTTCAGGGGGCCCGAGTAAAGACCCAGTACTTC.

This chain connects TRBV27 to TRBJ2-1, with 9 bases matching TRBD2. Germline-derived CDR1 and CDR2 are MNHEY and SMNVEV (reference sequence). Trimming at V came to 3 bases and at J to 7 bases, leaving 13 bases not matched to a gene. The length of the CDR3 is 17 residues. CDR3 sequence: CASSFGAAGGPENEQFF. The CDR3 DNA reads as TGTGCCAGCAGTTTTGGAGCCGCGGGAGGGCCGGAGAATGAGCAGTTCTTC.

The CDR3 nucleotides read TGTGCCAGCAGCTCCGGGACTAGCGGGACCTACGAGCAGTACTTC. Its translation is CASSSGTSGTYEQYF. The V call is TRBV13, the J call TRBJ2-7; TRBD2 aligns across 13 bases. The germline CDR1 and CDR2 sequences are PRHDT and FYEKMQ (reference sequence). CDR3 length equals 15 residues. Unmatched junction bases numbered 2, after V lost 4 bases and J lost 2 bases.

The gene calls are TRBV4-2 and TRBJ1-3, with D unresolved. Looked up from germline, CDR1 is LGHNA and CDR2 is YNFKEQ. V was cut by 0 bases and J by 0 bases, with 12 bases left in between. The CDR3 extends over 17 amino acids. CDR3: CASSQESQKDSGNTIYF. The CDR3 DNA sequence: TGTGCCAGCAGCCAAGAGAGTCAGAAAGACTCTGGAAACACCATATATTTT.

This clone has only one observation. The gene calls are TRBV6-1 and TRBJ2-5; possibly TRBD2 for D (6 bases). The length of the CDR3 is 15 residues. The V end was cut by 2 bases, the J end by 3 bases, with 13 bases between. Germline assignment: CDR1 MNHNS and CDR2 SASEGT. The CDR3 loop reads CASSEPGRGEETQYF. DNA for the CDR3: TGTGCCAGCAGTGAACCGGGTCGCGGGGAAGAGACCCAGTACTTC.

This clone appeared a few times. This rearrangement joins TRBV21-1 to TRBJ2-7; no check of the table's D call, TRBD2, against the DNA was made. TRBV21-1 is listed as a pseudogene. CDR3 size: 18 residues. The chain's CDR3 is CASSKKRTSGGLSYEQYF. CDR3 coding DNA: TGTGCCAGCAGCAAAAAAAGGACTAGCGGGGGGCTCTCCTACGAGCAGTACTTC.